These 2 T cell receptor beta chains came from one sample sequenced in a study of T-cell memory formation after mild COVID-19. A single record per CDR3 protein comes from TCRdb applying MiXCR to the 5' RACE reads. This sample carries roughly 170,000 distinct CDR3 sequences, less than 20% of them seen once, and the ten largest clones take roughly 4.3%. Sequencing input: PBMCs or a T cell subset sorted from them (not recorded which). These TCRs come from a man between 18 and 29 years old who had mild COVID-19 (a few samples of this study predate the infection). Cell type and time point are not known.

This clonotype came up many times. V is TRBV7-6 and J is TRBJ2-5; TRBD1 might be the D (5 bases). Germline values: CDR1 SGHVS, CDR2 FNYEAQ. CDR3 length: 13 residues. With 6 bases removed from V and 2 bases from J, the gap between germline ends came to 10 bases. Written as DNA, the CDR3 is TGTGCCAGCAGTTCCGACAGACAAGAGACCCAGTACTTC. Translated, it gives CASSSDRQETQYF.

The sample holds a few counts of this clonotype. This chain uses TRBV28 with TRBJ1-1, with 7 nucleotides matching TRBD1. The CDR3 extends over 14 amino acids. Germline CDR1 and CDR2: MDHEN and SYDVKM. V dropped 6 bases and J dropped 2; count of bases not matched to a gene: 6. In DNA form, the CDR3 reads TGTGCCAGCAGGACGACAGGGATCAACACTGAAGCTTTCTTT. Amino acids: CASRTTGINTEAFF.